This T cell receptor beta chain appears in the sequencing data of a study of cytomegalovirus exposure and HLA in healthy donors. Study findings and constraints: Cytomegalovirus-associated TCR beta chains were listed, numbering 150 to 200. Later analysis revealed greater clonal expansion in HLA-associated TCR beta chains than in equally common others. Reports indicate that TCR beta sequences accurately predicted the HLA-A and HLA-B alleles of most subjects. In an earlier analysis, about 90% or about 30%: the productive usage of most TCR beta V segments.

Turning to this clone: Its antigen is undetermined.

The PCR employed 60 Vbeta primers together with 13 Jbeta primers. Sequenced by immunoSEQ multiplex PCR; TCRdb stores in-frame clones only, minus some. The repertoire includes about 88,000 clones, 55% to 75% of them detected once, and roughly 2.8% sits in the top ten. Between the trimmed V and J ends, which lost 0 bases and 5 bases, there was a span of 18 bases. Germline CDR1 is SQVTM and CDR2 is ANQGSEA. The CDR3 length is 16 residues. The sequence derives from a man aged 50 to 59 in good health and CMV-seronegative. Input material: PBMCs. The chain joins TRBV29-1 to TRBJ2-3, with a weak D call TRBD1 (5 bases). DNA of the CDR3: TGCAGCGTTGAAGATACCACAGGATTAGGTGGAGATACGCAGTATTTT. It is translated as CSVEDTTGLGGDTQYF.